A few counts support the clone carrying this T cell receptor beta chain. One end of the junction fails to match germline, which may point to a read error. This entry comes from a study of T cells in Graves' hyperthyroidism and ophthalmopathy. Germline CDR1 reads LGHDT; CDR2 reads YNNKEL (reference sequence). The CDR3 is 13 residues long. RNA transcripts yielded amplified TCR beta CDR3 regions. Using the HTBI primer set, a first-round RT-PCR was run on the TCR CDR3. Via MiXCR, TCRdb re-called the multiplex PCR reads, giving one row per CDR3 protein. The repertoire has fewer than 650,000 distinct CDR3 sequences, approximately 14% of them found once; the top ten carry approximately 15%. Isolation of PBMCs was performed on 8.5 to 10 ml fresh peripheral blood.

The sequencing input was blood. The V gene is TRBV3-1, the J gene TRBJ1-1; D is unclear. This TCR derives from a woman aged 35 to 49 with Graves' hyperthyroidism. This chain's CDR3 is CTSSQEGVTEAFF. In nucleotides, the CDR3 is TGTACCAGCAGCCAAGAAGGCGTGACTGAAGCTTTCTTT.